The rows below give T cell receptor beta chains drawn from one sample of a study of blood T cell repertoires in COVID-19. Sequencing used immunoSEQ multiplex PCR; TCRdb keeps in-frame clones, though not all of them. The data show 180,000 or so clones, roughly 87% seen once. Sequencing used PBMCs or T cells enriched from blood (not recorded which). These receptors all stem from a woman between 40 and 50 years old with acute COVID-19. The CDR3 runs from the conserved cysteine through the conserved F or W.

j_call: TRBJ2-5; v_call: TRBV7-9; cdr3_aa: CASSSVGTGLETQYF
j_call: TRBJ2-5; v_call: TRBV5-4; cdr3_aa: CASSPGGQETQYF
j_call: TRBJ2-3; v_call: TRBV10-3; cdr3_aa: CAISTGLAGGDTQYF
j_call: TRBJ2-7; v_call: TRBV9; cdr3_aa: CASSVLGTASYEQYF
j_call: TRBJ2-1; v_call: TRBV25-1; cdr3_aa: CASSGTGGINEQFF
j_call: TRBJ1-4; v_call: TRBV5-6; cdr3_aa: CASSFRTGATNEKLFF
j_call: TRBJ1-1; v_call: TRBV6-5; cdr3_aa: CASSYRGSEAFF
j_call: TRBJ2-3; v_call: TRBV4-3; cdr3_aa: CASSQEAGGLTDTQYF
j_call: TRBJ1-1; v_call: TRBV11-1; cdr3_aa: CASSPGQRMNTEAFF
j_call: TRBJ2-7; v_call: TRBV5-1; cdr3_aa: CASSGTGLSSYEQYF
j_call: TRBJ1-1; v_call: TRBV9; cdr3_aa: CASSSGQGTEAFF
j_call: TRBJ2-4; v_call: TRBV18; cdr3_aa: CASSLATGEAKNIQYF
j_call: TRBJ2-3; v_call: TRBV4-2; cdr3_aa: CASSQGSAGLSTDTQYF
j_call: TRBJ1-1; v_call: TRBV5-1; cdr3_aa: CASMGGPERTEAFF
j_call: TRBJ2-2; v_call: TRBV18; cdr3_aa: CASSGQGNTGELFF
j_call: TRBJ1-5; v_call: TRBV28; cdr3_aa: CASSSDRGNSQPQHF
j_call: TRBJ1-1; v_call: TRBV12-3/TRBV12-4; cdr3_aa: CASSVRGSTEAFF
j_call: TRBJ2-5; v_call: TRBV6-5; cdr3_aa: CASSHPYRETQYF
j_call: TRBJ1-1; v_call: TRBV14; cdr3_aa: CASSQIPGAEAFF
j_call: TRBJ1-2; v_call: TRBV28; cdr3_aa: CASRPREVREGYTF
j_call: TRBJ2-5; v_call: TRBV5-1; cdr3_aa: CASSLGQGDTGWTQYF
j_call: TRBJ1-2; v_call: TRBV2; cdr3_aa: CASSGQAGYGYTF
j_call: TRBJ2-4; v_call: TRBV19; cdr3_aa: CASSISAGKNIQYF
j_call: TRBJ1-2; v_call: TRBV6-5; cdr3_aa: CASAQANYGYTF
j_call: TRBJ1-3; v_call: TRBV3-1/TRBV3-2; cdr3_aa: CASSPPGGNTIYF
j_call: TRBJ1-2; v_call: TRBV19; cdr3_aa: CASSPGGGTYNYGYTF
j_call: TRBJ2-5; v_call: TRBV3-1/TRBV3-2; cdr3_aa: CASSLGTSGGRGETQYF
j_call: TRBJ2-2; v_call: TRBV21-1; cdr3_aa: CARKSPGKNTGELFF
j_call: TRBJ2-5; v_call: TRBV9; cdr3_aa: CASSVTGGETQYF
j_call: TRBJ2-7; v_call: TRBV6-1; cdr3_aa: CASSEDGTVPYEQYF
j_call: TRBJ2-5; v_call: TRBV18; cdr3_aa: CASSPTSGRVETQYF
j_call: TRBJ2-1; v_call: TRBV4-1; cdr3_aa: CASSQDPPGGGNEQFF
j_call: TRBJ1-1; v_call: TRBV27; cdr3_aa: CASSLGVGGNTEAFF
j_call: TRBJ2-5; v_call: TRBV11-2; cdr3_aa: CASSPNPPQGGETQYF
j_call: TRBJ2-1; v_call: TRBV27; cdr3_aa: CASCPASPLSYNEQFF
j_call: TRBJ2-2; v_call: TRBV4-1; cdr3_aa: CASSQGVRPSGSGELFF
j_call: TRBJ2-7; v_call: TRBV27; cdr3_aa: CASSPTSGGYEQYF
j_call: TRBJ2-3; v_call: TRBV7-2; cdr3_aa: CASSSNAGPRTDTQYF
j_call: TRBJ1-2; v_call: TRBV2; cdr3_aa: CASSGPLGTGRGYTF
j_call: TRBJ1-4; v_call: TRBV6-5; cdr3_aa: CASSSSRANEKLFF
j_call: TRBJ2-5; v_call: TRBV15; cdr3_aa: CATSSQRGGETQYF
j_call: TRBJ1-1; v_call: TRBV24-1; cdr3_aa: CAARTLGGEAFF
j_call: TRBJ1-1; v_call: TRBV7-9; cdr3_aa: CASSHWGTGRKNTEAFF
j_call: TRBJ2-7; v_call: TRBV4-1; cdr3_aa: CASSRRTGWSGEQYF
j_call: TRBJ1-2; v_call: TRBV18; cdr3_aa: CASSPPGQSYGYTF
j_call: TRBJ1-2; v_call: TRBV7-2; cdr3_aa: CASSLFWDRDSGYTF
j_call: TRBJ2-1; v_call: TRBV5-4; cdr3_aa: CASSLSSGGMFSYNEQFF
j_call: TRBJ1-2; v_call: TRBV5-1; cdr3_aa: CASSLAVTANGGYTF
j_call: TRBJ1-2; v_call: TRBV5-6; cdr3_aa: CASRLQGAHGYTF